This T cell receptor beta chain is drawn from a study of cytotoxic CD8 clonotypes in ibrutinib-treated CLL. Overall study: Patients attained roughly 25 partial and 2 complete responses; at median around 63 months, approximately 15 remained remitted while about twelve progressed.

Clones were sequenced by immunoSEQ multiplex PCR, and TCRdb holds only the in-frame ones, with some missing. The data hold about 270,000 clones, with about 72% observed a single time. This TCR was sampled from a human donor with chronic lymphocytic leukemia. This material consisted of PBMCs, taken at disease progression, from a patient treated with ibrutinib.

In DNA, the CDR3 is TGTGCCAGCAGCCCGGACCCTACGTTAGTCGGGGAGCTGTTTTTT. It specifies CASSPDPTLVGELFF. The gene calls are TRBV7-3 and TRBJ2-2; the D is unclear. V shed 5 bases and J shed 7 bases, with 17 bases lying between them. The CDR3 has 15 amino acids. The germline V gene has CDR1 SGHTA and CDR2 FQGTGA.